The rows below give T cell receptor beta chains drawn from one sample of a study of PD-1 blockade in classical Hodgkin lymphoma. TCRdb's table, derived via immunoSEQ multiplex PCR, lists solely in-frame clones and lacks some. The sample has approximately 20,000 clones; 60% to 85% are singletons. The sample consisted of peripheral blood mononuclear cells (PBMCs), taken before the fourth cycle of nivolumab. The receptors here all came from a human donor with classical Hodgkin lymphoma. Both conserved end residues are part of each CDR3. Fields, in order: clone size, J gene, D gene, V gene, CDR3 DNA, CDR3 protein. The D gene is left open where the match is weak. Clone size is stated in some rows and not others, as once, few, many or a class when expanded.

. | TRBJ1-2 | TRBD1 | TRBV29-1 | TGCAGCGTCGGGACAGGGCCCCCTAACTATGGCTACACCTTC | CSVGTGPPNYGYTF
. | TRBJ1-1 | TRBD1 | TRBV5-1 | TGCGCCAGCAGCTTCGGACAGGGGAACACTGAAGCTTTCTTT | CASSFGQGNTEAFF
. | TRBJ2-7 | TRBD1 | TRBV15 | TGTGCCACCAGCAGAGGACAGGGGACGTGGGACGAGCAGTACTTC | CATSRGQGTWDEQYF
. | TRBJ2-5 | . | TRBV29-1 | TGCAGCGTTGAGCCTGACAGGTTCCAAGAGACCCAGTACTTC | CSVEPDRFQETQYF
. | TRBJ2-5 | . | TRBV5-1 | TGCGCCAGCTCCCCGGGAGTTCAAGAGACCCAGTACTTC | CASSPGVQETQYF
. | TRBJ1-4 | . | TRBV15 | TGTGCCACCAGCAGAGATCTGGGCAGCTCAACTAATGAAAAACTGTTTTTT | CATSRDLGSSTNEKLFF
few | TRBJ2-3 | . | TRBV7-9 | TGTGCCAGCAGCTTAACCCGACAGACTCTAGATACGCAGTATTTT | CASSLTRQTLDTQYF
. | TRBJ1-6 | . | TRBV6-5 | TGTGCCAGCGCGAGTAGCTATAATTCACCCCTCCACTTT | CASASSYNSPLHF
. | TRBJ2-5 | . | TRBV7-6 | TGTGCCAGCAGCTTAGGTATCCAAGAGACCCAGTACTTC | CASSLGIQETQYF
once | TRBJ2-5 | . | TRBV9 | TGTGCCAGCAGCGTAGTTAGGACAGACTACCAAGAGACCCAGTACTTC | CASSVVRTDYQETQYF
. | TRBJ1-6 | . | TRBV14 | TGTGCCAGCAGCCAAGACGGAAATTCACCCCTCCACTTT | CASSQDGNSPLHF
once | TRBJ2-1 | . | TRBV2 | TGTGCCAGCTCTGAAGTCGGGGTGGGACACAATGAGCAGTTCTTC | CASSEVGVGHNEQFF
. | TRBJ2-3 | TRBD1 | TRBV5-4 | TGTGCCAGCAGCTTGTATTCAGGGGGCCTCGCAGATACGCAGTATTTT | CASSLYSGGLADTQYF
. | TRBJ2-1 | TRBD1 | TRBV6-1 | TGTGCCAGCAGTGATAGGGGACAGGCTAACAATGAGCAGTTCTTC | CASSDRGQANNEQFF
once | TRBJ1-3 | . | TRBV28 | TGTGCCAGCAGTTTAAGTGGGGCGGGCGGAAACACCATATATTTT | CASSLSGAGGNTIYF
. | TRBJ1-5 | . | TRBV7-9 | TGTGCCAGCAGCCTAACCAATCAGCCCCAGCATTTT | CASSLTNQPQHF
. | TRBJ2-7 | TRBD1 | TRBV29-1 | TGCAGCGTTGATACAGCGACAGGGTATGAGCAGTACTTC | CSVDTATGYEQYF
. | TRBJ2-1 | . | TRBV7-9 | TGTGCCAGCAGCGCCGATGTCCCCAGGGATGAGCAGTTCTTC | CASSADVPRDEQFF
. | TRBJ2-7 | TRBD2 | TRBV12-5 | TGTGCTAGTGGTTTGGTGGTAGCGGGAACGAACGAGCAGTACTTC | CASGLVVAGTNEQYF
. | TRBJ2-1 | . | TRBV19 | TGTGCCAGTAGTATGCAGGGAATCTCCTACAATGAGCAGTTCTTC | CASSMQGISYNEQFF
. | TRBJ2-1 | TRBD1 | TRBV7-2 | TGTGCCAGCAGCTTAGTAGGGACAGGGGGCTTAAATGAGCAGTTCTTC | CASSLVGTGGLNEQFF
. | TRBJ2-5 | . | TRBV6-1 | TGTGCCAGCAGTGAAGCGGTCTGGGCGGAGACCCAGTACTTC | CASSEAVWAETQYF
few | TRBJ2-1 | . | TRBV2 | TGTGCCATTGGGGGGAGTGGGGGCGGTGAGCAGTTCTTC | CAIGGSGGGEQFF
few | TRBJ2-1 | TRBD1 | TRBV6-6 | TGTGCCAGCAGTTTGGACAGGGACACCTACAATGAGCAGTTCTTC | CASSLDRDTYNEQFF
few | TRBJ1-2 | . | TRBV14 | TGTGCCAGCAGCCCTCAGTGGGGGCAGGGCTATGGCTACACCTTC | CASSPQWGQGYGYTF
. | TRBJ1-2 | . | TRBV19 | TGTGCCAGTAGTATCAACCACGGGATATATGGCTACACCTTC | CASSINHGIYGYTF
. | TRBJ2-2 | . | TRBV15 | TGTGCCACCAGCAGAACCCGGACTACGACCGGGGAGCTGTTTTTT | CATSRTRTTTGELFF
. | TRBJ1-3 | TRBD1 | TRBV7-8 | TGTGCCAGCAGCGGACAGGGACTAACTGGAAACACCATATATTTT | CASSGQGLTGNTIYF
. | TRBJ2-2 | . | TRBV4-2 | TGTGCCAGCAGGAGCGGCGGGGAGCTGTTTTTT | CASRSGGELFF
. | TRBJ2-3 | . | TRBV4-1 | TGCGCCAGCAGCCAAAGGGGACTTCCCACAGATACGCAGTATTTT | CASSQRGLPTDTQYF
. | TRBJ2-3 | . | TRBV4-1 | TGCGCCAGCAGCCAAGGATACAGGCTAGGAGATACGCAGTATTTT | CASSQGYRLGDTQYF
. | TRBJ2-1 | . | TRBV18 | TGTGCCAGCTCACCGAGGGCTTCGAGCTCCTACAATGAGCAGTTCTTC | CASSPRASSSYNEQFF
. | TRBJ2-7 | TRBD1 | TRBV4-3 | TGCGCCAGCAGCCAAGCGGGACAGGGAACCTACGAGCAGTACTTC | CASSQAGQGTYEQYF
. | TRBJ1-3 | . | TRBV4-1 | TGCGCCAGCAGCCAAGAGCCAGCCTCTGGAAACACCATATATTTT | CASSQEPASGNTIYF
. | TRBJ2-2 | . | TRBV4-3 | TGCGCCAGCAGCCAAGACGTGGGGACCGGGGAGCTGTTTTTT | CASSQDVGTGELFF
few | TRBJ1-2 | . | TRBV20-1 | TGCAGTGCTAGTAGGGGTGATGGCTACACCTTC | CSASRGDGYTF
few | TRBJ1-2 | . | TRBV7-9 | TGTGCCAGCAGCTTAGACCGGTATGGCTACACCTTC | CASSLDRYGYTF
few | TRBJ1-1 | . | TRBV27 | TGTGCCAGCAGATTCGGGGAGAACACTGAAGCTTTCTTT | CASRFGENTEAFF
. | TRBJ1-3 | . | TRBV5-1 | TGCGCCAGCAGCACCGACAGATTCTCTGGAAACACCATATATTTT | CASSTDRFSGNTIYF
few | TRBJ1-4 | TRBD1 | TRBV6-1 | TGTGCCAGCAGTGATCAGTCCGGGACAGGAGGGTGGAAACTGTTTTTT | CASSDQSGTGGWKLFF
. | TRBJ1-1 | . | TRBV6-5 | TGTGCCAGCAGTTACGCGGTTAGCACTGAAGCTTTCTTT | CASSYAVSTEAFF
. | TRBJ1-2 | . | TRBV10-3 | TGTGCCATCAGTGACAGAGTAGGGCTCGACGGCTACACCTTC | CAISDRVGLDGYTF
. | TRBJ1-4 | TRBD1 | TRBV4-1 | TGCGCCAGCAGCCAAGTGACAGGGGTGGGGGAAAAACTGTTTTTT | CASSQVTGVGEKLFF
. | TRBJ2-7 | TRBD1 | TRBV5-4 | TGTGCCAGCAGCTTGGCCCCGGGACAGGGCGGGTACGAGCAGTACTTC | CASSLAPGQGGYEQYF
. | TRBJ2-7 | . | TRBV2 | TGTGCCAGCAGTGAAGAATACGAGCAGTACTTC | CASSEEYEQYF
. | TRBJ1-5 | . | TRBV6-5 | TGTGCCAGCAGTTACTCTGATCAGCCCCAGCATTTT | CASSYSDQPQHF
. | TRBJ1-2 | . | TRBV6-1 | TGTGCCAGCAGTGTGGGGCAGGGAGGGGGCTACACCTTC | CASSVGQGGGYTF
. | TRBJ1-5 | TRBD1 | TRBV7-2 | TGTGCCAGCAGCCGGGGGGGGACAGCCGATCAGCCCCAGCATTTT | CASSRGGTADQPQHF
. | TRBJ2-7 | TRBD1 | TRBV29-1 | TGCAGCGTTGAAGGGGGGACAGGGGACAGCTACGAGCAGTACTTC | CSVEGGTGDSYEQYF